A selection of T cell receptor beta chains follows, all from one sample in a study of technical replicates of blood from a few donors. This table comes from immunoSEQ multiplex PCR, and its TCRdb copy is limited to in-frame clones, with some not included. The sample consists of 75,000 to 100,000 clones, about 95% of them appearing once. The material sequenced was T cells isolated from PBMCs. Source of these receptors: a human donor in good health. Both conserved end residues are part of each CDR3. A D gene is named only where the DNA matches it firmly. Rows give clone size only sometimes, using once, few, many, or a class for an expanded clone.

j_gene: TRBJ2-1; d_gene: -; abundance: once; v_gene: TRBV6-5; CDR3aa: CASSYRRGGDEQFF; CDR3nt: TGTGCCAGCAGTTATAGGAGGGGCGGCGATGAGCAGTTCTTC
j_gene: TRBJ1-3; d_gene: -; abundance: -; v_gene: TRBV28; CDR3aa: CASSLPGFSGNTIYF; CDR3nt: TGTGCCAGCAGTTTACCCGGGTTCTCTGGAAACACCATATATTTT
j_gene: TRBJ1-2; d_gene: -; abundance: -; v_gene: TRBV2; CDR3aa: CASSAEVRNGYTF; CDR3nt: TGTGCCAGCAGTGCCGAGGTTCGGAATGGCTACACCTTC
j_gene: TRBJ1-2; d_gene: -; abundance: -; v_gene: TRBV7-3; CDR3aa: CASSRSGTYGYTF; CDR3nt: TGTGCCAGCAGCCGCTCCGGGACATATGGCTACACCTTC
j_gene: TRBJ1-1; d_gene: -; abundance: once; v_gene: TRBV10-1; CDR3aa: CASSESAGRTEAFF; CDR3nt: TGCGCCAGCAGTGAGTCAGCAGGGAGGACTGAAGCTTTCTTT
j_gene: TRBJ1-2; d_gene: -; abundance: -; v_gene: TRBV7-6; CDR3aa: CASSLGSGSGYGYTF; CDR3nt: TGTGCCAGCAGCTTAGGCTCGGGAAGCGGCTATGGCTACACCTTC
j_gene: TRBJ1-5; d_gene: TRBD1; abundance: -; v_gene: TRBV15; CDR3aa: CATSSGQGKSSFSQHF; CDR3nt: TGTGCCACCAGCAGTGGACAGGGGAAAAGTAGTTTCTCCCAGCATTTT
j_gene: TRBJ2-5; d_gene: TRBD1; abundance: -; v_gene: TRBV5-1; CDR3aa: CASSLPGQGGETQYF; CDR3nt: TGCGCCAGCAGCTTGCCGGGACAGGGTGGGGAGACCCAGTACTTC
j_gene: TRBJ1-1; d_gene: -; abundance: -; v_gene: TRBV6-5; CDR3aa: CASSYSEGRTEAFF; CDR3nt: TGTGCCAGCAGTTACTCCGAGGGTAGGACTGAAGCTTTCTTT
j_gene: TRBJ2-3; d_gene: -; abundance: once; v_gene: TRBV13; CDR3aa: CASSLIGSDTQYF; CDR3nt: TGTGCCAGCAGCTTAATCGGGTCAGATACGCAGTATTTT
j_gene: TRBJ2-5; d_gene: -; abundance: once; v_gene: TRBV7-2; CDR3aa: CASSFAGYQETQYF; CDR3nt: TGTGCCAGCAGCTTTGCGGGCTACCAAGAGACCCAGTACTTC
j_gene: TRBJ2-2; d_gene: TRBD1; abundance: -; v_gene: TRBV19; CDR3aa: CASSAQGVNTGELFF; CDR3nt: TGTGCCAGTAGTGCACAGGGGGTTAACACCGGGGAGCTGTTTTTT
j_gene: TRBJ2-6; d_gene: TRBD2; abundance: -; v_gene: TRBV6-1; CDR3aa: CASSELGLAISGANVLTF; CDR3nt: TGTGCCAGCAGTGAATTGGGACTAGCAATCTCTGGGGCCAACGTCCTGACTTTC
j_gene: TRBJ2-4; d_gene: TRBD1; abundance: -; v_gene: TRBV30; CDR3aa: CARTTGAENIQYF; CDR3nt: TGTGCCAGAACGACAGGGGCCGAAAACATTCAGTACTTC
j_gene: TRBJ1-2; d_gene: -; abundance: -; v_gene: TRBV5-4; CDR3aa: CASSLAGGPDYYGYTF; CDR3nt: TGTGCCAGCAGCTTGGCGGGGGGCCCTGATTATTATGGCTACACCTTC
j_gene: TRBJ1-2; d_gene: -; abundance: -; v_gene: TRBV21-1; CDR3aa: CASSLQGADSGYTF; CDR3nt: TGTGCCAGCAGCCTACAGGGGGCGGATAGTGGCTACACCTTC
j_gene: TRBJ1-3; d_gene: -; abundance: once; v_gene: TRBV5-8; CDR3aa: CASSLVRSSSGNTIYF; CDR3nt: TGTGCCAGCAGCTTGGTTCGGTCTAGCTCTGGAAACACCATATATTTT
j_gene: TRBJ2-2; d_gene: TRBD1; abundance: once; v_gene: TRBV30; CDR3aa: CAWSRQGGTGELFF; CDR3nt: TGTGCCTGGAGTCGACAGGGTGGCACCGGGGAGCTGTTTTTT
j_gene: TRBJ2-2; d_gene: TRBD1; abundance: -; v_gene: TRBV6-1; CDR3aa: CASTGQGIAGELFF; CDR3nt: TGTGCCAGCACGGGACAGGGGATAGCCGGGGAGCTGTTTTTT
j_gene: TRBJ2-1; d_gene: TRBD2; abundance: -; v_gene: TRBV13; CDR3aa: CASSSPGTSGSWNEQFF; CDR3nt: TGTGCCAGCAGCTCTCCTGGGACTAGCGGGAGTTGGAATGAGCAGTTCTTC
j_gene: TRBJ2-2; d_gene: -; abundance: -; v_gene: TRBV7-2; CDR3aa: CASSLVHIRAGTGELFF; CDR3nt: TGTGCCAGCAGCTTAGTACATATCAGGGCTGGCACCGGGGAGCTGTTTTTT
j_gene: TRBJ1-2; d_gene: TRBD1; abundance: -; v_gene: TRBV14; CDR3aa: CASRLTGTGDYGYTF; CDR3nt: TGTGCCAGCAGACTTACGGGGACAGGGGACTATGGCTACACCTTC
j_gene: TRBJ2-2; d_gene: TRBD1; abundance: -; v_gene: TRBV28; CDR3aa: CASSLGTGTGDVGGELFF; CDR3nt: TGTGCCAGCAGCTTGGGCACCGGGACAGGGGATGTTGGCGGGGAGCTGTTTTTT
j_gene: TRBJ1-5; d_gene: -; abundance: -; v_gene: TRBV19; CDR3aa: CASSIVGRSNQPQHF; CDR3nt: TGTGCCAGTAGTATAGTTGGCAGAAGCAATCAGCCCCAGCATTTT
j_gene: TRBJ2-2; d_gene: TRBD1; abundance: -; v_gene: TRBV6-4; CDR3aa: CASSKKQGARTTGELFF; CDR3nt: TGTGCCAGCAGCAAAAAACAGGGGGCAAGGACCACCGGGGAGCTGTTTTTT
j_gene: TRBJ1-5; d_gene: -; abundance: -; v_gene: TRBV5-1; CDR3aa: CASSLGGGNQPQHF; CDR3nt: TGCGCCAGCAGCTTGGGGGGGGGCAATCAGCCCCAGCATTTT
j_gene: TRBJ2-7; d_gene: TRBD1; abundance: -; v_gene: TRBV7-3; CDR3aa: CASSRQGILTYEQYF; CDR3nt: TGTGCCAGCAGCCGACAGGGAATTCTCACCTACGAGCAGTACTTC
j_gene: TRBJ1-2; d_gene: -; abundance: -; v_gene: TRBV7-2; CDR3aa: CASSLEVGGGYGYTF; CDR3nt: TGTGCCAGCAGCTTAGAGGTGGGAGGGGGCTATGGCTACACCTTC
j_gene: TRBJ1-2; d_gene: -; abundance: -; v_gene: TRBV7-3; CDR3aa: CASSKIPGDYGYTF; CDR3nt: TGTGCCAGCAGCAAGATTCCAGGGGACTATGGCTACACCTTC
j_gene: TRBJ1-2; d_gene: TRBD1; abundance: -; v_gene: TRBV28; CDR3aa: CATGARTGVWGYTF; CDR3nt: TGTGCCACCGGAGCCCGGACAGGGGTATGGGGCTACACCTTC
j_gene: TRBJ2-5; d_gene: TRBD2; abundance: -; v_gene: TRBV11-2; CDR3aa: CASASGVQETQYF; CDR3nt: TGTGCCAGCGCTAGCGGAGTCCAAGAGACCCAGTACTTC
j_gene: TRBJ1-5; d_gene: TRBD1; abundance: -; v_gene: TRBV6-5; CDR3aa: CASSSTGNSNQPQHF; CDR3nt: TGTGCCAGCAGTTCGACAGGGAACAGCAATCAGCCCCAGCATTTT
j_gene: TRBJ2-3; d_gene: TRBD2; abundance: -; v_gene: TRBV5-1; CDR3aa: CASSLAWTSATDTQYF; CDR3nt: TGCGCCAGCAGCTTGGCGTGGACTAGCGCTACAGATACGCAGTATTTT
j_gene: TRBJ1-2; d_gene: -; abundance: few; v_gene: TRBV5-4; CDR3aa: CATAILNYGYTF; CDR3nt: TGTGCCACTGCGATTCTTAACTATGGCTACACCTTC
j_gene: TRBJ1-2; d_gene: TRBD1; abundance: -; v_gene: TRBV2; CDR3aa: CASRTGHGYTF; CDR3nt: TGTGCCAGCAGGACAGGGCATGGCTACACCTTC
j_gene: TRBJ1-2; d_gene: -; abundance: -; v_gene: TRBV30; CDR3aa: CAWQGPNYGYTF; CDR3nt: TGTGCCTGGCAGGGCCCTAACTATGGCTACACCTTC
j_gene: TRBJ2-1; d_gene: -; abundance: -; v_gene: TRBV6-5; CDR3aa: CATPPESRNNEQFF; CDR3nt: TGTGCCACCCCACCAGAATCCCGAAACAATGAGCAGTTCTTC
j_gene: TRBJ1-5; d_gene: TRBD1; abundance: -; v_gene: TRBV5-8; CDR3aa: CASSLGQGVQPQHF; CDR3nt: TGTGCCAGCAGCTTAGGACAGGGGGTTCAGCCCCAGCATTTT
j_gene: TRBJ2-7; d_gene: -; abundance: -; v_gene: TRBV5-1; CDR3aa: CASSLDLFYEQYF; CDR3nt: TGCGCCAGCAGCCTCGATCTATTCTACGAGCAGTACTTC
j_gene: TRBJ2-5; d_gene: -; abundance: -; v_gene: TRBV6-6; CDR3aa: CASSYAGERETQYF; CDR3nt: TGTGCCAGCAGTTACGCAGGGGAGCGGGAGACCCAGTACTTC